This TCR beta chain emerged from a study of CD8 T cells in ankylosing spondylitis. The table lists this clonotype with many counts. Its antigen is as yet unknown. Whole-study results and caveats: The authors found the disease-linked clones to be CD8+ and relatively rare in peripheral blood. Researchers reportedly found disease-linked clones significantly enriched in matched ankylosing spondylitis synovial fluid. What appeared characteristic of ankylosing spondylitis blood was a TCR beta motif of seven to nine highly homologous variants.

Quantitative 5'-RACE with molecular barcodes generated TCR beta libraries. TCRdb passed the 5' RACE reads through MiXCR, listing each CDR3 protein once. The repertoire has 50,000 to 70,000 distinct CDR3 sequences, roughly 6.2% of them found once; the top ten carry approximately 5%. V gave up 5 bases and J gave up 7 bases; unmatched junction bases: 8. There are 14 residues in the CDR3. Germline-derived CDR1 and CDR2 are SEHNR and FQNEAQ (reference sequence). The TCR comes from a male donor with ankylosing spondylitis. Sequencing was carried out using synovial fluid, either unsorted or a sorted T cell fraction (not recorded which). This rearrangement joins TRBV7-9 to TRBJ2-1; TRBD2 matches at 7 bases. In nucleotides, the CDR3 is TGTGCCAGCAGCAGAATAAGAGCGGGAAATGAGCAGTTCTTC. It translates to CASSRIRAGNEQFF.